This T cell receptor beta chain was identified during a study of shared clonotypes between healthy human individuals. Donors had no recently reported acute infections or vaccinations and were HIV-negative. Only Caucasian adults living in Nashville, Tennessee served as donors. This CDR3 has 14 residues. V gave up 1 base and J gave up 4 bases, with 9 bases separating them. The germline gives CDR1 SGHVS, CDR2 FNYEAQ. The method was immunoSEQ multiplex PCR; TCRdb's version includes in-frame clones alone and lacks a portion of them. This table holds approximately 500,000 clones, approximately 79% found once.

The chain is built from TRBV7-6 and TRBJ2-3, with D perhaps matching TRBD1 (6 bases). Sequencing input: PBMCs. The TCR comes from a woman between 40 and 50 years old in good health. Some clones in this sample may be carry-over from other donors' samples. Written as DNA, the CDR3 is TGTGCCAGCAGCTTAGGGGGGCACGCAGATACGCAGTATTTT. It translates to CASSLGGHADTQYF.